The 25 T cell receptor beta chains presented below share a single source sample, sequenced in a study of cytomegalovirus exposure and HLA in healthy donors. The PCR had 60 Vbeta and 13 Jbeta primers. Sequencing used immunoSEQ multiplex PCR; TCRdb keeps in-frame clones, though not all of them. The table shows tens of thousands of clones, with around two thirds occurring only once. The material sequenced was PBMCs. Every receptor here comes from a man aged 25 to 40 in good health and CMV-seronegative.

The chain links TRBV27 to TRBJ1-1; D gene ambiguous. This CDR3 region has 12 residues. The germline V and J ends were trimmed by 8 bases and 1 base, with 8 bases remaining between them. CDR1 is MNHEY, CDR2 SMNVEV, per germline (reference sequence). The CDR3 DNA reads as TGTGCCAGCGCTTTTAGGAACACTGAAGCTTTCTTT. It specifies CASAFRNTEAFF.

The chain couples TRBV7-8 to TRBJ2-7; D gene ambiguous. CDR1 is SGHVS, CDR2 FQNEAQ, per germline. V gave up 1 base and J gave up 2 bases, with 6 bases separating them. This CDR3 spans 13 amino acids. DNA for the CDR3: TGTGCCAGCAGCTTAGGGCGGACCTACGAGCAGTACTTC. It is translated as CASSLGRTYEQYF.

The table lists this clone with a few counts. The chain employs TRBV27 and TRBJ2-5; TRBD1 is a possible D gene (6 bases). This CDR3 spans 14 amino acids. Germline CDR1 reads MNHEY; CDR2 reads SMNVEV (reference sequence). Trimming cost V 3 bases and J 5 bases, with 13 bases left between them. The CDR3 sequence is CASSLTGTRETQYF. The CDR3 DNA reads as TGTGCCAGCAGTTTGACCGGGACACGGGAGACCCAGTACTTC.

The chain is built from TRBV7-2 and TRBJ1-1; 8 bases are shared with TRBD1. V dropped 5 bases and J dropped 6; count of bases not matched to a gene: 8. CDR1 and CDR2 (germline): SGHTA, FQGNSA. The CDR3 has 14 amino acids. The chain's CDR3 is CASSIDRGRAEAFF. Here the CDR3 DNA reads TGTGCCAGCAGCATCGACAGGGGAAGAGCTGAAGCTTTCTTT.

In DNA, the CDR3 is TGTGCCAGCATCCGAGGGAACGATTGGGAGCAGTACTTC. As protein: CASIRGNDWEQYF. J is TRBJ2-7 and V is TRBV6-1; D is possibly TRBD2 (5 bases). The V end was cut by 7 bases, the J end by 7 bases, with 17 bases between. Looked up from germline, CDR1 is MNHNS and CDR2 is SASEGT. CDR3 length: 13 residues.

This clone was detected only a few times. The chain combines TRBV5-1 with TRBJ2-3; tentatively, D is TRBD1 (6 bases). Germline V gene lookup returns CDR1 SGHRS and CDR2 YFSETQ. The CDR3 loop spans 17 amino acids. Trimming cost V 7 bases and J 6 bases, with 27 bases left between them. The CDR3 sequence: CASAMIRWGLERDTQYF. In DNA form, the CDR3 reads TGCGCCAGCGCTATGATACGCTGGGGGCTAGAGAGGGATACGCAGTATTTT.

The rearrangement links TRBV4-3 to TRBJ2-7; possibly TRBD1 for D (5 bases). The V gene's germline CDR1 is LGHNA and CDR2 YSLEER. Trimming removed 1 base at V and 4 bases at J, with 11 bases between. CDR3 length: 14 residues. For the CDR3, the DNA is TGCGCCAGCAGCCAAGCGTCAGGGAAATACGAGCAGTACTTC. Translation: CASSQASGKYEQYF.

This clone showed up just once. V usage is TRBV7-2 and J usage is TRBJ1-5; TRBD1 aligns across 7 bases. The junction had 6 bases not matched to a gene; V was cut back by 5 bases and J by 5 bases. CDR3 length equals 14 residues. From germline, CDR1 is SGHTA and CDR2 FQGNSA. The CDR3 loop is CASSLRTGYQPQHF. DNA for the CDR3: TGTGCCAGCAGCCTTAGGACAGGATATCAGCCCCAGCATTTT.

This clone has just a few counts. V gene TRBV7-8 combines with J gene TRBJ2-3, with 8 positions matching TRBD2. Germline V gives CDR1 SGHVS, CDR2 FQNEAQ. The CDR3 is 15 amino acids. V was clipped by 2 bases and J by 8 bases; unmatched bases: 9. The CDR3: CASSLRAGEQLTQYF. In DNA form, the CDR3 reads TGTGCCAGCAGCTTACGAGCGGGGGAGCAACTTACGCAGTATTTT.

This clone was seen a handful of times. This chain uses TRBV7-2 with TRBJ2-5; D gene unclear. The J call may be in error: the DNA end matches TRBJ2-7 better. The CDR3 totals 11 residues. Germline V gives CDR1 SGHTA, CDR2 FQGNSA. The CDR3 sequence: CASSSAYEQYF. In DNA form, the CDR3 reads TGTGCCAGCAGCTCAGCCTACGAGCAGTACTTC.

The J gene is TRBJ2-2, the V gene TRBV27; the match to TRBD2 covers 12 bases. Germline-derived CDR1 and CDR2 are MNHEY and SMNVEV (reference sequence). The trim removed 1 base at V and 6 bases at J, leaving 3 bases unmatched. This CDR3 is 16 amino acids long. The CDR3 DNA is TGTGCCAGCAGTTTATTTCGACTAGCGGGAGCCGGGGAGCTGTTTTTT. It yields the protein CASSLFRLAGAGELFF.

The rearrangement joins TRBV7-3 to TRBJ2-3; the D gene is possibly TRBD1 (6 bases). The germline V gene encodes CDR1 SGHTA and CDR2 FQGTGA. V dropped 5 bases and J dropped 5 bases, with 14 bases sitting between them. The CDR3 length is 14 residues. CDR3 sequence (DNA): TGTGCCAGCAGCCGAGGACAGTCGGTAGATACGCAGTATTTT. Protein product: CASSRGQSVDTQYF.

The CDR3 spells CASSDGGAETQYF. The CDR3, as DNA: TGTGCCAGCTCCGACGGGGGGGCAGAGACCCAGTACTTC. This chain uses TRBV2 with TRBJ2-5; 8 bases agree with TRBD2. Looked up from germline, CDR1 is SNHLY and CDR2 is FYNNEI. The V gene end was trimmed by 8 bases and the J gene end by 4 bases; junction bases not matched to a gene: 6. CDR3 length: 13 residues.

CDR3 DNA sequence: TGTGCCAGCAGCAAGAGGGAGAAGGAGCAGTACTTC. As protein: CASSKREKEQYF. V is TRBV21-1 and J is TRBJ2-7; TRBD2 is the table's D call, not checked against the DNA. TRBV21-1 is a pseudogene locus. This CDR3 comprises 12 residues.

V gene TRBV7-6 combines with J gene TRBJ2-5; D possibly corresponds to TRBD2 (5 bases). Gene TRBJ2-7 matches the end of the DNA better, so the J call may be wrong. The CDR3 length is 13 residues. Germline V gives CDR1 SGHVS, CDR2 FNYEAQ. In DNA form, the CDR3 reads TGTGCCAGCAGCCCCGGGGAGACCTACGAGCAGTACTTC. This codes for CASSPGETYEQYF.

The chain combines TRBV10-3 with TRBJ2-1, with 14 positions matching TRBD2. The CDR3 length is 18 residues. V lost 4 bases, J lost 7 bases, and 12 bases stayed unmatched. Germline CDR1 and CDR2: ENHRY and SYGVKD. CDR3 in amino acids: CAISATSGGAIVENEQFF. The DNA for the CDR3 is TGTGCCATCAGTGCGACTAGCGGGGGGGCGATAGTGGAAAATGAGCAGTTCTTC.

This clone appeared once. This rearrangement joins TRBV28 to TRBJ1-2, with 10 nucleotides matching TRBD1. V trimming: 6 bases; J trimming: 8 bases; junction bases outside the gene matches: 9. Germline V gene lookup returns CDR1 MDHEN and CDR2 SYDVKM. The CDR3 sequence is 14 residues long. The CDR3 region is CASRTGGQGGGYTF. In DNA form, the CDR3 reads TGTGCCAGCAGGACAGGGGGCCAAGGAGGGGGCTACACCTTC.

In this sample, this clone turned up a few times. The gene calls are TRBV5-4 and TRBJ2-2; possible D gene TRBD1, 6 bases. Trimming shortened V by 4 bases and J by 4 bases, and 11 bases separated the two germline ends. The CDR3 runs 14 residues. Germline CDR1 SGHNT, CDR2 YYREEE (reference sequence). The CDR3 nucleotides are TGTGCCAGCAGCCAACCCAGGGGCACCGGGGAGCTGTTTTTT. Residues: CASSQPRGTGELFF.

This rearrangement joins TRBV4-2 to TRBJ2-1, with TRBD2 identical over 12 bases. CDR1 and CDR2 from the germline V gene are LGHNA and YNFKEQ. V lost 0 bases, J lost 7 bases, and 1 base stayed unmatched. This CDR3 has 15 amino acids. CDR3 sequence reads: CASSQDLAGGNEQFF. CDR3 in DNA: TGTGCCAGCAGCCAAGATCTAGCGGGGGGGAATGAGCAGTTCTTC.

This clone showed up just a few times. The chain is built from TRBV5-1 and TRBJ2-5, with a weak D call TRBD1 (5 bases). Looked up from germline, CDR1 is SGHRS and CDR2 is YFSETQ. The V gene lost 2 bases and the J gene lost 3 bases, with 11 bases spanning the gap. This CDR3 region has 14 residues. The chain's CDR3 is CASSFNGAEETQYF. CDR3 sequence (DNA): TGCGCCAGCAGCTTCAATGGGGCCGAAGAGACCCAGTACTTC.

The chain uses TRBV6-5 and TRBJ2-1; weak D call: TRBD2 (5 bases). CDR1 and CDR2 from the germline V gene are MNHEY and SVGAGI. The V end was cut by 6 bases, the J end by 0 bases, with 12 bases between. This CDR3 region has 15 residues. This CDR3 reads CASRSTRRSYNEQFF. CDR3 coding DNA: TGTGCCAGCAGATCTACTAGACGCTCCTACAATGAGCAGTTCTTC.

The chain links TRBV6-5 to TRBJ2-3, with D possibly being TRBD2 (7 bases). Germline CDR1 and CDR2: MNHEY and SVGAGI. The V end lost 7 bases, the J end lost 2 bases, and 16 bases lay between the germline ends. This CDR3 is built from 15 residues. CDR3 protein: CASKREGGATDTQYF. The CDR3 coding sequence is TGTGCCAGCAAAAGGGAAGGGGGGGCCACAGATACGCAGTATTTT.

The V and J genes are TRBV5-1 and TRBJ2-1; no reliable D call. V gave up 0 bases and J gave up 7 bases, with 5 bases separating them. Germline loops: CDR1 SGHRS, CDR2 YFSETQ. The CDR3 covers 12 residues. In nucleotides, the CDR3 is TGCGCCAGCAGCTTGGCCATGAATGAGCAGTTCTTC. Its translation: CASSLAMNEQFF.

V gene TRBV7-9 combines with J gene TRBJ1-4, with D maybe TRBD1 (6 bases). CDR3 length: 17 amino acids. CDR1 is SEHNR and CDR2 is FQNEAQ in the germline V gene (reference sequence). CDR3 loop: CSGSPPVAHRENEKLFF. CDR3 nucleotides: TGTTCCGGCAGCCCACCGGTAGCCCACAGGGAGAATGAAAAACTGTTTTTT.

V and J are TRBV5-1 and TRBJ1-6; 8 bases are shared with TRBD1. Germline V gene sequence: CDR1 SGHRS, CDR2 YFSETQ. J gave up 13 bases and V 0 bases, and 15 bases lay outside the gene matches. The CDR3 runs 17 residues. The CDR3 loop reads CASSLGGLGTGGPPLHF. The CDR3, as DNA: TGCGCCAGCAGCTTGGGAGGTCTTGGGACAGGCGGGCCGCCCCTCCACTTT.